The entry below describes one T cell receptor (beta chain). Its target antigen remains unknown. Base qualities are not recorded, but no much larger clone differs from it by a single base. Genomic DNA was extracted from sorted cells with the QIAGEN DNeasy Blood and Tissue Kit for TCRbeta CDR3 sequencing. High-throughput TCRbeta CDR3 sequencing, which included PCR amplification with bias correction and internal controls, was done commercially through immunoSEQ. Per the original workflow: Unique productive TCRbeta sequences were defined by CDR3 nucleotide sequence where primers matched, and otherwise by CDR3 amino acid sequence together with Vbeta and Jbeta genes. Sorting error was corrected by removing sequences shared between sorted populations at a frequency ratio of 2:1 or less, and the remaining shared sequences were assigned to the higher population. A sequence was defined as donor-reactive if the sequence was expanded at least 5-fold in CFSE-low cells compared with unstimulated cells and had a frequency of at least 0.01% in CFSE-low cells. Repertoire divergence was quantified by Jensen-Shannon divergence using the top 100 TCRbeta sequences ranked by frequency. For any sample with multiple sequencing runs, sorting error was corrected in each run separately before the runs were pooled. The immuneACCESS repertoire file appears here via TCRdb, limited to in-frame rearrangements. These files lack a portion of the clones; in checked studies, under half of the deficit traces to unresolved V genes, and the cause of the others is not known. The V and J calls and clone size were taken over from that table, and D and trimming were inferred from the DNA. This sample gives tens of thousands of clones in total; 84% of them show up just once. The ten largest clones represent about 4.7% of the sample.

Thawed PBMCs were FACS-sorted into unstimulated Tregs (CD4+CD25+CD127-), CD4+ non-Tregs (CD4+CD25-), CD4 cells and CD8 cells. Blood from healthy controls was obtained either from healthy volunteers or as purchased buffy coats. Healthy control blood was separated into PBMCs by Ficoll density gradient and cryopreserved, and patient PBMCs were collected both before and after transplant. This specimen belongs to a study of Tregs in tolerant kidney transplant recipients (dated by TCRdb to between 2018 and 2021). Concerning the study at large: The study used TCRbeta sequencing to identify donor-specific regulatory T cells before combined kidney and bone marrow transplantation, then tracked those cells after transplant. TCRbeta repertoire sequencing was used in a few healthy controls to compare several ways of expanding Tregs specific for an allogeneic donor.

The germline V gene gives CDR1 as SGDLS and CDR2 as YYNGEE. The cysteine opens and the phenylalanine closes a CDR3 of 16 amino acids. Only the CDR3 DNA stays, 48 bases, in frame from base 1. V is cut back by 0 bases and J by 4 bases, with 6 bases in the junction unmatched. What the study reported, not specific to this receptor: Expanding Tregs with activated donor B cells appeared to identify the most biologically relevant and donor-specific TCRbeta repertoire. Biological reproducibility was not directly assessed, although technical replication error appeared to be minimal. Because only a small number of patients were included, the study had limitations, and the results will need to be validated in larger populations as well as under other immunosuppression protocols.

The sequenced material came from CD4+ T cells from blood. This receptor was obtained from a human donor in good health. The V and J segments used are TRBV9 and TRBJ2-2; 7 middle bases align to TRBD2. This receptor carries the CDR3 CASSVGSGSFTGELFF. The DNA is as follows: TGTGCCAGCAGCGTAGGTAGCGGGTCTTTCACCGGGGAGCTGTTTTTT.